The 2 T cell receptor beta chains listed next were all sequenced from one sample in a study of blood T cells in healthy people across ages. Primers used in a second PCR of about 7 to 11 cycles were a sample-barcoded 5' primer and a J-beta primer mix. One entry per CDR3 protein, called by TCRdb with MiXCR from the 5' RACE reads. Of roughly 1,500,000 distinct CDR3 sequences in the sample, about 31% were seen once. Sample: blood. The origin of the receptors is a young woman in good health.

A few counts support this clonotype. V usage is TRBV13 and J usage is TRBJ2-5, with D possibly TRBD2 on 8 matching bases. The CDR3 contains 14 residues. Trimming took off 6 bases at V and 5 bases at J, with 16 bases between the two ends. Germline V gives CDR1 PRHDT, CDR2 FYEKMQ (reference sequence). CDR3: CASRHRGGQETQYF. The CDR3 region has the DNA TGTGCCAGCAGACACCGGGGGGGACAGGAGACCCAGTACTTC.

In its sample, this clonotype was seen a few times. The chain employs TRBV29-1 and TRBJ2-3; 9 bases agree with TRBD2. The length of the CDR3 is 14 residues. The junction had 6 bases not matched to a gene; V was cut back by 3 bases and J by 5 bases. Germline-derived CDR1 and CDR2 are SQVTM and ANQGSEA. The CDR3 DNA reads TGCAGCGTTGAGGCGGGAGGGCCTAGAGATACGCAGTATTTT. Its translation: CSVEAGGPRDTQYF.